These 16 T cell receptor beta chains share one sample of origin, sequenced in a study of shared clonotypes between healthy human individuals. This table comes from immunoSEQ multiplex PCR, and its TCRdb copy is limited to in-frame clones, with some not included. Seen here are 2 million to 3 million clones, 90% to 95% observed once, and the top ten hold roughly 0.36%. Sequencing was performed on naive CD4+ T cells from PBMCs. The subset here: CD45RA+ positively selected. These receptors were taken from a man aged 18-30 years in good health. Some clones in this sample may be carry-over from other donors' samples.

This clone was counted only a few times. The same CDR3 arises from other DNA sequences in this sample as well. The chain couples TRBV18 to TRBJ2-7; TRBD1 agrees at 7 bases. The CDR3 sequence is 14 residues long. The V and J ends lost 2 bases and 2 bases, in that order; junction bases with no gene match: 3. Germline CDR1 reads KGHSH; CDR2 reads LQKENI. The CDR3 nucleotides are TGTGCCAGCTCACCAGGCAGGGGGACCTACGAGCAGTACTTC. The encoded protein is CASSPGRGTYEQYF.

This clone was detected once. The V and J genes are TRBV5-1 and TRBJ2-2; 10 bases are a match to TRBD1. In germline, CDR1 is SGHRS, CDR2 YFSETQ. This CDR3 comprises 16 residues. V shed 4 bases, J shed 4 bases, and the junction held 7 bases outside the gene matches. CDR3 region: CASSLTGGAGTGELFF. CDR3 sequence (DNA): TGCGCCAGCAGCCTGACAGGGGGCGCGGGCACCGGGGAGCTGTTTTTT.

This chain uses TRBV11-2 with TRBJ1-5; the D is unclear. Trimming shortened V by 4 bases and J by 4 bases, and 17 bases separated the two germline ends. Germline values: CDR1 SGHAT, CDR2 FQNNGV. The CDR3 loop spans 16 amino acids. DNA of the CDR3: TGTGCCAGCAGCTCCAGTGGCGGGCAGCTGAATCAGCCCCAGCATTTT. Residues: CASSSSGGQLNQPQHF. Looking up the rest from reference TRBV11-2 and TRBJ1-5 gives the full variable domain: EAGVAQSPRYKIIEKRQSVAFWCNPISGHATLYWYQQILGQGPKLLIQFQNNGVVDDSQLPKDRFSAERLKGVDSTLKIQPAKLEDSAVYLCASSSSGGQLNQPQHFGDGTRLSIL.

On this clone: This sample includes further DNA sequences coding for the same CDR3. The chain recombines TRBV18 with TRBJ2-7, with TRBD1 matching 7 bases. After removal of 3 bases from V and 0 bases from J, the junction contained 5 bases not matched to a gene. This CDR3 is built from 15 residues. CDR1 is KGHSH and CDR2 is LQKENI in the germline V gene. The CDR3 loop is CASSPAGTVSYEQYF. In nucleotides, the CDR3 is TGTGCCAGCTCACCCGCCGGGACAGTCTCCTACGAGCAGTACTTC.

The V and J genes are TRBV9 and TRBJ1-6; D is perhaps TRBD1 (6 bases). CDR1 is SGDLS and CDR2 is YYNGEE in the germline V gene. With 3 bases removed from V and 7 bases from J, the gap between germline ends came to 11 bases. The CDR3 covers 14 residues. The chain's CDR3 is CASSAPGQNSPLHF. The CDR3 DNA follows: TGTGCCAGCAGCGCCCCGGGACAAAATTCACCCCTCCACTTT.

This chain links TRBV5-4 with TRBJ1-2, with no clear D. The CDR3 runs 10 residues. The V end lost 3 bases, the J end lost 8 bases, and 5 bases lay between the germline ends. Germline CDR1 SGHNT, CDR2 YYREEE (reference sequence). CDR3 in amino acids: CASSYPGYTF. The CDR3 region has the DNA TGTGCCAGCAGCTACCCGGGCTACACCTTC.

The rearrangement links TRBV18 to TRBJ1-3, with D unclear. This CDR3 is built from 14 residues. The V gene lost 3 bases and the J gene lost 1 base, with 7 bases spanning the gap. Germline V lookup: CDR1 KGHSH, CDR2 LQKENI. The CDR3 region has the DNA TGTGCCAGCTCACCCGCTCAGTCTGGAAACACCATATATTTT. Its translation: CASSPAQSGNTIYF.

In the case of this clone: Other DNA sequences from this sample encode an identical CDR3 as well. The chain combines TRBV9 with TRBJ2-2, with a weak D call TRBD1 (5 bases). Per the germline V gene, CDR1 is SGDLS and CDR2 is YYNGEE. CDR3 length equals 15 residues. V lost 2 bases, J lost 5 bases, and 13 bases lay in between. The CDR3 loop is CASSVDPGNTGELFF. Written as DNA, the CDR3 is TGTGCCAGCAGCGTGGACCCAGGGAATACCGGGGAGCTGTTTTTT.

The V call is TRBV11-3, the J call TRBJ2-7, with 7 bases matching TRBD1. Germline-derived CDR1 and CDR2 are SGHNT and YENEEA. This CDR3 is built from 13 residues. V lost 4 bases and J lost 3; bases outside the gene matches: 3. CDR3 in amino acids: CASSYRDSYEQYF. CDR3 nucleotides: TGTGCCAGCAGCTACCGGGACAGCTACGAGCAGTACTTC.

The V call is TRBV7-2, the J call TRBJ2-7; 8 bases match TRBD1. V gave up 6 bases and J gave up 1 base; unmatched junction bases: 5. The CDR3 sequence is 14 residues long. Germline CDR1 and CDR2: SGHTA and FQGNSA. The CDR3 loop reads CASRPGQVSYEQYF. The CDR3 DNA follows: TGTGCCAGCAGGCCGGGACAGGTTTCCTACGAGCAGTACTTC. Supplemented by reference TRBV7-2 and TRBJ2-7, the full variable domain reads GAGVSQSPSNKVTEKGKDVELRCDPISGHTALYWYRQSLGQGLEFLIYFQGNSAPDKSGLPSDRFSAERTGGSVSTLTIQRTQQEDSAVYLCASRPGQVSYEQYFGPGTRLTVT.

As to this clone: The junction shows a germline mismatch at one end, possibly a read error. The genes are TRBV7-9 and TRBJ1-1; perhaps TRBD1 as D (6 bases). The CDR3 has 14 residues. Germline-derived CDR1 and CDR2 are SEHNR and FQNEAQ (reference sequence). In nucleotides, the CDR3 is TGTGCCAGCAGCCAGGGGCAGTCGGACACTGGAGCTTTCTTT. The encoded protein is CASSQGQSDTGAFF.

This clone was seen only once. The chain couples TRBV28 to TRBJ2-1; 7 nucleotides align to TRBD2. The J segment lost 2 bases and the V segment lost 1 base, leaving 5 bases of the junction unmatched. The V gene's germline CDR1 is MDHEN and CDR2 SYDVKM. The CDR3 is 16 amino acids. The CDR3 here is CASSLSPGLTYNEQFF. The DNA of the CDR3 is TGTGCCAGCAGTTTATCCCCGGGACTAACCTACAATGAGCAGTTCTTC.

V and J are TRBV5-1 and TRBJ2-1, with 7 bases matching TRBD2. The J segment lost 1 base and the V segment lost 4 bases, leaving 17 bases of the junction unmatched. This CDR3 contains 19 residues. Germline-derived CDR1 and CDR2 are SGHRS and YFSETQ. The CDR3 is CASSRIGGSWGGSYNEQFF. The DNA of the CDR3 is TGCGCCAGCAGCCGGATTGGCGGGAGTTGGGGAGGGTCCTACAATGAGCAGTTCTTC.

The chain has TRBV5-6 and TRBJ2-4; 7 nucleotides agree with TRBD2. This CDR3 is built from 16 residues. Germline CDR1 is SGHDT and CDR2 is YYEEEE. V dropped 2 bases and J dropped 0; count of bases not matched to a gene: 5. CDR3 region: CASSFPSGLAKNIQYF. The CDR3 DNA follows: TGTGCCAGCAGCTTCCCTAGCGGTCTAGCCAAAAACATTCAGTACTTC.

J is TRBJ2-5 and V is TRBV6-1; TRBD2 might be the D (5 bases). This CDR3 region has 16 residues. The germline V gene encodes CDR1 MNHNS and CDR2 SASEGT. The V end was cut by 3 bases, the J end by 1 base, with 15 bases between. This chain's CDR3 is CASSDLLSGGQETQYF. The CDR3, as DNA: TGTGCCAGCAGTGATCTGTTGAGCGGCGGCCAAGAGACCCAGTACTTC.

The chain is built from TRBV7-3 and TRBJ1-2; TRBD1 might be the D (5 bases). The length of the CDR3 is 16 residues. Trimming shortened V by 1 base and J by 7 bases, and 19 bases separated the two germline ends. CDR1 and CDR2 from the germline V gene are SGHTA and FQGTGA. In DNA form, the CDR3 reads TGTGCCAGCAGCTTAAGGGCAGGGAGAATTCCGGGTGGCTACACCTTC. This encodes CASSLRAGRIPGGYTF.